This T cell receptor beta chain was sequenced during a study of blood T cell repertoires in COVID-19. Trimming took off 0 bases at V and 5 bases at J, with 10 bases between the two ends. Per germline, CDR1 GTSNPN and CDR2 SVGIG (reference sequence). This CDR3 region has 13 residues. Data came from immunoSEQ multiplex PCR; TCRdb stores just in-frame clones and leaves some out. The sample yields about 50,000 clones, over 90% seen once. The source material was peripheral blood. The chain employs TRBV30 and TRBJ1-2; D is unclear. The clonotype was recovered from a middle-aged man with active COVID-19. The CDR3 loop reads CAWSVPGRYGYTF. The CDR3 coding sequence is TGTGCCTGGAGTGTACCAGGCCGGTATGGCTACACCTTC.